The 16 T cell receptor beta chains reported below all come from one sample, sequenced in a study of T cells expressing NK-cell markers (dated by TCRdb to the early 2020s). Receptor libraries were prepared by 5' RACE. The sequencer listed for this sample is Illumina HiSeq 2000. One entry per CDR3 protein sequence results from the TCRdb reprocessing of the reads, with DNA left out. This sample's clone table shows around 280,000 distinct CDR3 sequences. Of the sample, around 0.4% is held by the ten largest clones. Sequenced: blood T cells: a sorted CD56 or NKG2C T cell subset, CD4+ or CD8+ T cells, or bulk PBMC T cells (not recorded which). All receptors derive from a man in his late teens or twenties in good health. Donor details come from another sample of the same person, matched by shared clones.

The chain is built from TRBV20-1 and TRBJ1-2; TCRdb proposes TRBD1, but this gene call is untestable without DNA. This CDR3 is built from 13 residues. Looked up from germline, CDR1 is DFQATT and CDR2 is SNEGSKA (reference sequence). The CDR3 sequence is CSGHRDRTPGYTF.

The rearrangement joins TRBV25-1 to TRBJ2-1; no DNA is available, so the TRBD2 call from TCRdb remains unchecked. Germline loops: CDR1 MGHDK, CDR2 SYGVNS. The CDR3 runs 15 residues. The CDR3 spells CASSERGLGGNEQFF.

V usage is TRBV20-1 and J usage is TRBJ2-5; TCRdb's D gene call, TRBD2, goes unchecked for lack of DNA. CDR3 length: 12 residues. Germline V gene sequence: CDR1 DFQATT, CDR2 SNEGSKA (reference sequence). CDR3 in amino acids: CSADTSEETQYF.

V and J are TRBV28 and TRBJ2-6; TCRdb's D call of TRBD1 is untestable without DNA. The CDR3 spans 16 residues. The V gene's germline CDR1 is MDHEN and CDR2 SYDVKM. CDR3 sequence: CASNPGRGGGANVLTF.

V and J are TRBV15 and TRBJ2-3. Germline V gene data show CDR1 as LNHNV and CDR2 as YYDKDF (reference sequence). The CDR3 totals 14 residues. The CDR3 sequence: CATSRDLGVDTQYF. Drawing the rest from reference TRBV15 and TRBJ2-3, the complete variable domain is DAMVIQNPRYQVTQFGKPVTLSCSQTLNHNVMYWYQQKSSQAPKLLFHYYDKDFNNEADTPDNFQSRRPNTSFCFLDIRSPGLGDTAMYLCATSRDLGVDTQYFGPGTRLTVL.

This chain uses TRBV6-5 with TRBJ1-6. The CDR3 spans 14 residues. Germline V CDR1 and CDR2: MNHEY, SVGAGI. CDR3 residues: CASSYTRYNSPLHF.

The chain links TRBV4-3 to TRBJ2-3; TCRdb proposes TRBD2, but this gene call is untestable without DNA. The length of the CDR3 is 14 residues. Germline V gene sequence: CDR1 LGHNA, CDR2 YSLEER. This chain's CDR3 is CASSPESTGNTQYF.

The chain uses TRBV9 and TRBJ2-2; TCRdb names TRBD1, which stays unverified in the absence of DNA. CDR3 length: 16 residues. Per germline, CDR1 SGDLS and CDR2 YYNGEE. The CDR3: CASSARDAQNTGELFF.

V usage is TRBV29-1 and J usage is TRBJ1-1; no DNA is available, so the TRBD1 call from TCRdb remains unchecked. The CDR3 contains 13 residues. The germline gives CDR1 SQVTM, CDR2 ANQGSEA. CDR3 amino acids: CSVNRAGGTEAFF.

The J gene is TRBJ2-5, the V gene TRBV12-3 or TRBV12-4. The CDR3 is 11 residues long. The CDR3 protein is CASSGQETQYF.

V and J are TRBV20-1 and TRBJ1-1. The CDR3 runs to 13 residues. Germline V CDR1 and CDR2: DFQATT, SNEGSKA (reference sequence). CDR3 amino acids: CSARDRRNTEAFF.

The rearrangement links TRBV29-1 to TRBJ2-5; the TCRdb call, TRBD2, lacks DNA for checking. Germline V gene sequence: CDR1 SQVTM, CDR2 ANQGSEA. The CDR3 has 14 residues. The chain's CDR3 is CSVPSAGWTETQYF.

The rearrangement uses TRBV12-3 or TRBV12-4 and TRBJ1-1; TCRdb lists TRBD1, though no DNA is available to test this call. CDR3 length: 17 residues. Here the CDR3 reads CASSQNRPGQGRAEAFF.

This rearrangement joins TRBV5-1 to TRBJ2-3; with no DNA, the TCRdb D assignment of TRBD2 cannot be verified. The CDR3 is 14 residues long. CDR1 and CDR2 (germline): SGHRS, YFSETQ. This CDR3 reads CASSGTHPTDTQYF.

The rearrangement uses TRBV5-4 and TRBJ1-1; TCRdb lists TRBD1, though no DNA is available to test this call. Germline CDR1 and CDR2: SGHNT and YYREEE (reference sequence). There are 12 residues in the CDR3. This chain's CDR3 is CASSFGGRGAFF. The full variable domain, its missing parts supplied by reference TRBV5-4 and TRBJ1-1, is ETGVTQSPTHLIKTRGQQVTLRCSSQSGHNTVSWYQQALGQGPQFIFQYYREEENGRGNFPPRFSGLQFPNYSSELNVNALELDDSALYLCASSFGGRGAFFGQGTRLTVV.

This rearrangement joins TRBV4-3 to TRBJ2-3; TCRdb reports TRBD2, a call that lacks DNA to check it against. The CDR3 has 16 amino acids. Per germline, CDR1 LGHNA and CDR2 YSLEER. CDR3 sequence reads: CASSQGFLADTDTQYF.